This T cell receptor (beta chain) was profiled in a study of blood T cell repertoires in COVID-19. Study-level information: The United States, Italy and Spain were the sources of the acute and convalescent COVID-19 samples. Sample material is recorded as cDNA or gDNA derived from T cells, B-cell-depleted T cells, or PBMCs.

CDR1 and CDR2 (germline): MNHEY, SMNVEV (reference sequence). J gave up 6 bases and V 2 bases, and 12 bases lay outside the gene matches. This CDR3 has 18 amino acids. This clone was picked up a small number of times. Original processing methods: Amplified reference gene primers provided the basis for estimating nucleated cell counts. Method: immunoSEQ multiplex PCR; TCRdb's copy keeps in-frame clones and lacks some. The V and J calls and clone size are taken from that table; D and trimming were inferred from the DNA. The sample has approximately 120,000 clones, around 81% seen once. This TCR derives from a human donor in a cohort sampled during active or convalescent COVID-19. V usage is TRBV27 and J usage is TRBJ2-1; 11 positions match TRBD2. The sample was peripheral blood. CDR3 amino acids: CASSLGWWLAGGRNEQFF. The CDR3 coding sequence is TGTGCCAGCAGTTTAGGTTGGTGGCTAGCGGGAGGCCGCAATGAGCAGTTCTTC.